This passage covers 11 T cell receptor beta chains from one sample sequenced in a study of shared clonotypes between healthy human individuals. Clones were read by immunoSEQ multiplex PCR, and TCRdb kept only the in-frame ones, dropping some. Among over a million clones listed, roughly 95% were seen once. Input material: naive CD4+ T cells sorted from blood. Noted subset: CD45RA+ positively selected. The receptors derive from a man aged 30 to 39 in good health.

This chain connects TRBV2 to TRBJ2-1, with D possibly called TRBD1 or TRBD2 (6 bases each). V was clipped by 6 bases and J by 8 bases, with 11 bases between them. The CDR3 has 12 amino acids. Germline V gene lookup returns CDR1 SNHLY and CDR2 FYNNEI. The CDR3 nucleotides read TGTGCCAGCAGGGGGGGCTTCCATGAGCAGTTCTTC. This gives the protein CASRGGFHEQFF.

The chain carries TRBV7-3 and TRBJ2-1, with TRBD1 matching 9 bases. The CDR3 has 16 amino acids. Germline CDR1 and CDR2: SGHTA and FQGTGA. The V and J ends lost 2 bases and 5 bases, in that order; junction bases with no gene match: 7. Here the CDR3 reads CASSLPGTGRNNEQFF. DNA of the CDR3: TGTGCCAGCAGCTTACCTGGGACAGGGAGAAACAATGAGCAGTTCTTC.

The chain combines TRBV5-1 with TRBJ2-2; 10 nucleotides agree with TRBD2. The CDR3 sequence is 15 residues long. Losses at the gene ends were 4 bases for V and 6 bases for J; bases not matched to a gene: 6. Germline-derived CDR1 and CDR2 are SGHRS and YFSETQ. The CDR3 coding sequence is TGCGCCAGCAGCCTAGGGACTAGCGCTGCCGGGGAGCTGTTTTTT. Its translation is CASSLGTSAAGELFF.

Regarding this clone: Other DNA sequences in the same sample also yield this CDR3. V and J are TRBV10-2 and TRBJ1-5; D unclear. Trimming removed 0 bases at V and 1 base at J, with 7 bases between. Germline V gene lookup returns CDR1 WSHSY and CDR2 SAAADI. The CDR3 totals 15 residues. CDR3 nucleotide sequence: TGCGCCAGCAGTGAGTCCGGAGGGAGCAATCAGCCCCAGCATTTT. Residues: CASSESGGSNQPQHF.

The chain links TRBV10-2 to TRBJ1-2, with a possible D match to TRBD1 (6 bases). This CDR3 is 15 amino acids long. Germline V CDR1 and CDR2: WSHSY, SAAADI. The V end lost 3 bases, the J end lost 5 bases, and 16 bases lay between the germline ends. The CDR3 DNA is TGCGCCAGCAGTGAAAATAGAGGACAGTCGTATGGCTACACCTTC. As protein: CASSENRGQSYGYTF.

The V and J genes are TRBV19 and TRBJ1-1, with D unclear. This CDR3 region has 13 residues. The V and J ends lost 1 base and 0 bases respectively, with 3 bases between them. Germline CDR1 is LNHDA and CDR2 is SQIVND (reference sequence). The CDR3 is CASSIALNTEAFF. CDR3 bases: TGTGCCAGTAGTATAGCACTGAACACTGAAGCTTTCTTT.

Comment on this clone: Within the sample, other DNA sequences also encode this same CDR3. The CDR3 region has the DNA TGCGCCAGCAGTGGGACTAGCGGCTCCTACGAGCAGTACTTC. Amino acid sequence: CASSGTSGSYEQYF. The chain links TRBV5-1 to TRBJ2-7; 11 bases fit TRBD2. CDR3 length: 14 amino acids. With 5 bases clipped from V and 0 bases from J, the junction kept 1 base outside the gene matches. Per germline, CDR1 SGHRS and CDR2 YFSETQ. Filled out from reference TRBV5-1 and TRBJ2-7, the complete variable domain reads KAGVTQTPRYLIKTRGQQVTLSCSPISGHRSVSWYQQTPGQGLQFLFEYFSETQRNKGNFPGRFSGRQFSNSRSEMNVSTLELGDSALYLCASSGTSGSYEQYFGPGTRLTVT.

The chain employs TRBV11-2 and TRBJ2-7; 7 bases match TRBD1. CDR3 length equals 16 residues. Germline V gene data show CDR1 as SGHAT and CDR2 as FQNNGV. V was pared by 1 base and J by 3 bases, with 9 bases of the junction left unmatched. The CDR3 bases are TGTGCCAGCAGCTTAGTCCCCGGACAGGTTTTCTACGAGCAGTACTTC. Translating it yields CASSLVPGQVFYEQYF. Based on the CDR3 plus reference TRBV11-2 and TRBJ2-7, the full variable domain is EAGVAQSPRYKIIEKRQSVAFWCNPISGHATLYWYQQILGQGPKLLIQFQNNGVVDDSQLPKDRFSAERLKGVDSTLKIQPAKLEDSAVYLCASSLVPGQVFYEQYFGPGTRLTVT.

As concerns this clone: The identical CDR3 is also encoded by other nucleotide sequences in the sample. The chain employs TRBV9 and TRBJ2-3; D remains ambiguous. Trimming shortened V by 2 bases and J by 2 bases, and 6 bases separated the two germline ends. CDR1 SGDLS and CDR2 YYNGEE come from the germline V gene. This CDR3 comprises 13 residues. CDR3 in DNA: TGTGCCAGCAGCGTTGGTAACACAGATACGCAGTATTTT. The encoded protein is CASSVGNTDTQYF.

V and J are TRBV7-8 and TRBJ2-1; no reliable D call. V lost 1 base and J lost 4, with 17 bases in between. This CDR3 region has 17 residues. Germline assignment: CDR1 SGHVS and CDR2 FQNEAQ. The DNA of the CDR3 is TGTGCCAGCAGCTTAGTTCGCCTTTATCGGGTTTACAATGAGCAGTTCTTC. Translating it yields CASSLVRLYRVYNEQFF.

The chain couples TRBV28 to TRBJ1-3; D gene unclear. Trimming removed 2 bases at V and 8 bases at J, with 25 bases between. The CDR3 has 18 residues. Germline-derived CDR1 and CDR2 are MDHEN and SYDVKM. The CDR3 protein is CASSLLQRLRVTHDTIYF. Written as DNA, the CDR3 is TGTGCCAGCAGTTTACTACAGCGTTTGAGGGTCACCCATGACACCATATATTTT.